A selection of T cell receptor beta chains follows, all from one sample in a study of CD8+CD57+ T cells in acquired aplastic anemia. TCRdb re-called the reads through MiXCR, storing one row per CDR3 protein. The table records about 190,000 distinct CDR3 sequences, approximately 49% of them present only once. Sequenced input: sorted CD4+, CD8+, or CD8+CD57+ T cells (not recorded which) from PBMCs. These receptors were collected from a human donor in good health, serving as a control. Both conserved end residues are part of each CDR3. A D gene is named only where the DNA matches it firmly. Clone size appears in some rows only: once, few, many, or a class for an expanded clone.

>NA|many|TRBV9|14|TRBJ1-2
TGTGCCAGCAGCGTACTAGGGGGAATGTATGGCTACACCTTC
CASSVLGGMYGYTF
>NA|NA|TRBV2|10|TRBJ2-7
TGTGCCAGCTCCGGGTTCGAGCAGTACTTC
CASSGFEQYF
>TRBD1|NA|TRBV18|16|TRBJ1-3
TGTGCCAGCTCACCACAACAGGGGAATTCTGGAAACACCATATATTTT
CASSPQQGNSGNTIYF
>TRBD1|many|TRBV7-2|13|TRBJ1-2
TGTGCCAGCAGCACGGGACAGGGGAACGGCTACACCTTC
CASSTGQGNGYTF
>TRBD1|once|TRBV6-6|14|TRBJ1-5
TGTGCCAGCAGTGGACAGGGAAGGAATCAGCCCCAGCATTTT
CASSGQGRNQPQHF
>NA|NA|TRBV20-1|13|TRBJ2-1
TGCAGTGCCTATTACAGGGAGGACGATGAGCAGTTCTTC
CSAYYREDDEQFF
>TRBD1|NA|TRBV2|15|TRBJ1-3
TGTGCCAGCAGCCTAGACAGGGCTGTTGGAAACACCATATATTTT
CASSLDRAVGNTIYF
>NA|NA|TRBV7-9|15|TRBJ2-7
TGTGCCAGCAGCTTAGACAGGGTAGGCGGCTACGAGCAGTACTTC
CASSLDRVGGYEQYF
>NA|NA|TRBV20-1|14|TRBJ1-6
TGCAGTGCTAGAGATCCCTTTGTAGGGACACCCCTCCACTTT
CSARDPFVGTPLHF
>NA|many|TRBV20-1|13|TRBJ1-3
TGCAGTGCTACAGGCGGATCCCCGGGCACCATATATTTT
CSATGGSPGTIYF
>TRBD1|NA|TRBV2|16|TRBJ2-5
TGTGCCAGCAGTCGGGACAGGGGGCGCGTCGGTGAGACCCAGTACTTC
CASSRDRGRVGETQYF
>NA|NA|TRBV15|14|TRBJ1-2
TGTGCCACCAGCAGAGAAAGCTTTACGGGAGGCTACACCTTC
CATSRESFTGGYTF
>NA|NA|TRBV2|14|TRBJ1-4
TGTGCCAGCAGTGAACTCAGGGTTAATGAAAAACTGTTTTTT
CASSELRVNEKLFF
>TRBD2|NA|TRBV29-1|14|TRBJ2-1
TGCAGCGTATCCGCCAGACTAGCGCCCAATGAGCAGTTCTTC
CSVSARLAPNEQFF
>NA|many|TRBV7-2|16|TRBJ2-1
TGTGCCAGCAGCTTACGTCCGGGTTCTAGTACCAATGAGCAGTTCTTC
CASSLRPGSSTNEQFF
>TRBD1|NA|TRBV4-3|16|TRBJ1-2
TGCGCCAGCAGCCAACCACCGGGACAGGGCAACTATGGCTACACCTTC
CASSQPPGQGNYGYTF
>NA|NA|TRBV25-1|13|TRBJ1-2
TGTGCCAGCAGTGAAGACTATGGGTATGGCTACACCTTC
CASSEDYGYGYTF
>TRBD1|few|TRBV7-2|14|TRBJ1-6
TGTGCCAGCAGTCCAGGACAGGGTAGTTCACCCCTCCACTTT
CASSPGQGSSPLHF
>NA|many|TRBV10-3|15|TRBJ2-5
TGTGCCATCAGTGTGGGTGCCCTCGCACAAGAGACCCAGTACTTC
CAISVGALAQETQYF
>TRBD1|many|TRBV27|13|TRBJ1-2
TGTGCCAGCAGCCCAGGGGGCCGCAACGGCTACACCTTC
CASSPGGRNGYTF
>TRBD1|NA|TRBV2|15|TRBJ2-5
TGTGCCAGCTCCGCGGGAACAGGGGGTGGAGAGACCCAGTACTTC
CASSAGTGGGETQYF
>TRBD1|many|TRBV3-1|15|TRBJ1-5
TGTGCCAGCAGCCCCGAGGGGGCGAGCAATCAGCCCCAGCATTTT
CASSPEGASNQPQHF
>NA|many|TRBV5-6|16|TRBJ1-4
TGTGCCAGCAGCCTACCCCCAGGGAGGTCTAATGAAAAACTGTTTTTT
CASSLPPGRSNEKLFF
>NA|NA|TRBV10-3|13|TRBJ1-5
TGTGCCATCAGGGGGGAGGGAGATCAGCCCCAGCATTTT
CAIRGEGDQPQHF
>NA|many|TRBV20-1|12|TRBJ2-3
TGCAGTGCGACCTACTACACAGATACGCAGTATTTT
CSATYYTDTQYF
>NA|NA|TRBV11-3|14|TRBJ2-7
TGTGCCAGCAGGGGACCCTCCCCTCCCTACGAGCAGTACTTC
CASRGPSPPYEQYF
>NA|NA|TRBV12-3/TRBV12-4|14|TRBJ2-5
TGTGCCAGCAGTCCCGGGAAGTACCAAGAGACCCAGTACTTC
CASSPGKYQETQYF
>NA|NA|TRBV24-1|14|TRBJ1-2
TGTGCCACCAGTCTAACAGGGACCTACTATGGCTACACCTTC
CATSLTGTYYGYTF
>TRBD1|many|TRBV9|17|TRBJ1-2
TGTGCCAGCAGCGTAGGGGGAGGGGGCAGACAGGGGTATGGCTACACCTTC
CASSVGGGGRQGYGYTF
>NA|NA|TRBV7-6|14|TRBJ1-1
TGTGCCAGCAGCTTAGAAAGGCAGTACACTGAAGCTTTCTTT
CASSLERQYTEAFF
>TRBD2|NA|TRBV7-2|15|TRBJ2-1
TGTGCCAGCAGCGTTACTAGCGGGGGGGCCTTTGAGCAGTTCTTC
CASSVTSGGAFEQFF